The 10 T cell receptor beta chains reported below all come from one sample, sequenced in a study of immune evolution from preneoplasia to lung adenocarcinoma (dated by TCRdb to about 2021). Libraries came from the immunoSEQ multiplex PCR assay. TCRdb holds this immuneACCESS table with in-frame rearrangements only. Some clones are missing; in checked studies, unresolved V genes explain under half, and the rest has no known cause. The sample profile shows several thousand clones; around 77% of them were found once. Of the sample, about 9.4% is held by the ten largest clones. Sequencing input: FFPE adjacent normal lung tissue. These receptors all stem from a person between 60 and 79 years old with lung adenocarcinoma.

This clone was detected once. V and J are TRBV28 and TRBJ1-4, with D unresolved. Per germline, CDR1 MDHEN and CDR2 SYDVKM. The CDR3 has 15 amino acids. Trimming shortened V by 0 bases and J by 5 bases, and 10 bases separated the two germline ends. CDR3 sequence: CASSLWAGGNEKLFF. CDR3 DNA: TGTGCCAGCAGTTTATGGGCAGGAGGGAATGAAAAACTGTTTTTT. Supplemented by reference TRBV28 and TRBJ1-4, the full variable domain reads DVKVTQSSRYLVKRTGEKVFLECVQDMDHENMFWYRQDPGLGLRLIYFSYDVKMKEKGDIPEGYSVSREKKERFSLILESASTNQTSMYLCASSLWAGGNEKLFFGSGTQLSVL.

The CDR3, as DNA: TGTGCCAGCAGTAGATCGGCTAACTCTGGGGCCAACGTCCTGACTTTC. Protein product: CASSRSANSGANVLTF. V and J are TRBV27 and TRBJ2-6; no clear D gene. This CDR3 is built from 16 residues. Germline CDR1 is MNHEY and CDR2 is SMNVEV (reference sequence). The V end was cut by 5 bases, the J end by 0 bases, with 11 bases between.

V usage is TRBV4-3 and J usage is TRBJ1-5; a weak D match, TRBD1 (6 bases). There are 15 residues in the CDR3. V gave up 3 bases and J gave up 0 bases, with 9 bases separating them. Germline CDR1 reads LGHNA; CDR2 reads YSLEER. CDR3 sequence: CASSQQGFSNQPQHF. The CDR3 DNA sequence: TGCGCCAGCAGCCAGCAGGGGTTTAGCAATCAGCCCCAGCATTTT.

This clone was observed a single time. The chain couples TRBV28 to TRBJ2-5; D is ambiguous. The V and J ends lost 5 bases and 4 bases respectively, with 5 bases between them. The length of the CDR3 is 11 residues. Germline-derived CDR1 and CDR2 are MDHEN and SYDVKM. The CDR3 protein is CASSKGETQYF. The CDR3 bases are TGTGCCAGCAGTAAGGGAGAGACCCAGTACTTC.

This chain uses TRBV27 with TRBJ2-1; D is possibly TRBD1 or TRBD2 (5 bases each). The V gene lost 5 bases and the J gene lost 8 bases, with 16 bases spanning the gap. Germline V gene lookup returns CDR1 MNHEY and CDR2 SMNVEV (reference sequence). The CDR3 consists of 14 residues. In DNA form, the CDR3 reads TGTGCCAGCAGTCTCGGGGCGGAGAGGGATGAGCAGTTCTTC. Translation gives CASSLGAERDEQFF.

This chain uses TRBV5-1 with TRBJ1-1; D remains ambiguous. V was clipped by 1 base and J by 2 bases, with 0 bases between them. The CDR3 sequence is 11 residues long. The V gene's germline CDR1 is SGHRS and CDR2 YFSETQ. The CDR3 here is CASSLNTEAFF. As DNA, the CDR3 is TGCGCCAGCAGCTTGAACACTGAAGCTTTCTTT.

The CDR3 loop is CASMGSGQETQYF. DNA of the CDR3: TGTGCCAGTATGGGTAGCGGGCAAGAGACCCAGTACTTC. The rearrangement joins TRBV19 to TRBJ2-5; 7 bases are a match to TRBD2. The junction had 4 bases not matched to a gene; V was cut back by 7 bases and J by 2 bases. The CDR3 covers 13 residues. Germline V lookup: CDR1 LNHDA, CDR2 SQIVND (reference sequence).

The chain recombines TRBV23-1 with TRBJ1-2; 10 nucleotides match TRBD1. TRBV23-1 is an ORF for which the function is uncertain. The CDR3 has 16 amino acids. With 2 bases clipped from V and 7 bases from J, the junction kept 10 bases outside the gene matches. The CDR3, as DNA: TGCGCCAGCAGTCAACCCGACTGGACAGGGGGTAGTGGCTACACCTTC. This translates into CASSQPDWTGGSGYTF.

The V gene is TRBV30, the J gene TRBJ1-5; D not certain. Germline assignment: CDR1 GTSNPN and CDR2 SVGIG (reference sequence). With 2 bases removed from V and 10 bases from J, the gap between germline ends came to 18 bases. There are 14 residues in the CDR3. The CDR3 region is CAWSTGQSLDPQHF. Here the CDR3 DNA reads TGTGCCTGGAGTACCGGGCAGTCCTTGGATCCCCAGCATTTT. The full variable domain, rest sourced from reference TRBV30 and TRBJ1-5, is SQTIHQWPATLVQPVGSPLSLECTVEGTSNPNLYWYRQAAGRGLQLLFYSVGIGQISSEVPQNLSASRPQDRQFILSSKKLLLSDSGFYLCAWSTGQSLDPQHFGDGTRLSIL.

The V gene is TRBV30, the J gene TRBJ2-3, with D possibly being TRBD1 (6 bases). The V and J ends lost 3 bases and 6 bases respectively, with 13 bases between them. Germline V gives CDR1 GTSNPN, CDR2 SVGIG (reference sequence). This CDR3 has 13 residues. The CDR3 loop reads CAWRGRGYDTQYF. CDR3 DNA sequence: TGTGCCTGGAGGGGCAGGGGCTACGATACGCAGTATTTT.